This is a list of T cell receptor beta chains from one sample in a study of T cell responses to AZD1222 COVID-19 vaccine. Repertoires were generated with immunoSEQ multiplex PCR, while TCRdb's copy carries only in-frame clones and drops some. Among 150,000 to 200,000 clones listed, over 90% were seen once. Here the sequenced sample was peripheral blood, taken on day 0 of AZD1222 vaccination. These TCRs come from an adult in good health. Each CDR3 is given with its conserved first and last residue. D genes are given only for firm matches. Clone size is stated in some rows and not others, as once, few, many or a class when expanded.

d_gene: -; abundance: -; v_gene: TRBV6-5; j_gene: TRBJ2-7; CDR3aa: CASSYAGTSYEQYF; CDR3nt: TGTGCCAGCAGTTACGCGGGAACCTCCTACGAGCAGTACTTC
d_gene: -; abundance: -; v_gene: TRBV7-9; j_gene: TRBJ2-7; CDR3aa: CASDDNVHYEQYF; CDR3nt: TGTGCCAGCGACGATAACGTCCACTACGAGCAGTACTTC
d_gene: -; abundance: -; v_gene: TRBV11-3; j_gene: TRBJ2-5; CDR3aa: CASSLGSSSETQYF; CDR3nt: TGTGCCAGCAGCTTAGGAAGTTCCAGCGAGACCCAGTACTTC
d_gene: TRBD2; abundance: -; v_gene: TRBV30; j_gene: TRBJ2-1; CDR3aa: CAWSVGRASGRVYNEQFF; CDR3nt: TGTGCCTGGAGTGTTGGGCGGGCTAGCGGGAGGGTCTACAATGAGCAGTTCTTC
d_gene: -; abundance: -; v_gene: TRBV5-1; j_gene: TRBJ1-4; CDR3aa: CASSSGQTTNEKLFF; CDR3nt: TGCGCCAGCAGCTCCGGACAGACAACTAATGAAAAACTGTTTTTT
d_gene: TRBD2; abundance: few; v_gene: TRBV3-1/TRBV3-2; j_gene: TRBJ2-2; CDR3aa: CASSRGGSRTGELFF; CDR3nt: TGTGCCAGCAGCCGGGGCGGGAGTCGGACCGGGGAGCTGTTTTTT
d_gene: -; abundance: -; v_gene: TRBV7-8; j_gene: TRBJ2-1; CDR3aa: CASSEAEAYNEQFF; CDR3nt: TGTGCCAGCAGCGAAGCGGAGGCCTACAATGAGCAGTTCTTC
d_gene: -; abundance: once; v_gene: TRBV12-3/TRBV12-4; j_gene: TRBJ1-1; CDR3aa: CASSLGWNTEAFF; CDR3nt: TGTGCCAGCAGTTTAGGGTGGAACACTGAAGCTTTCTTT
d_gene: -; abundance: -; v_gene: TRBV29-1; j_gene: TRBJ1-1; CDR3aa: CSSMGGPKFEAFF; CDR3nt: TGCAGCTCGATGGGAGGGCCTAAATTTGAAGCTTTCTTT
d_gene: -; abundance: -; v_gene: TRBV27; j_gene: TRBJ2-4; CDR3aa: CASSLSTPRGKNIQYF; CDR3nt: TGTGCCAGCAGTTTATCGACGCCGAGAGGCAAAAACATTCAGTACTTC
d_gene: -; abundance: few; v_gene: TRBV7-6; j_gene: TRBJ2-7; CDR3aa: CASSLDGSGGGSYEQYF; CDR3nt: TGTGCCAGCAGCTTAGACGGCTCGGGAGGGGGCTCTTACGAGCAGTACTTC
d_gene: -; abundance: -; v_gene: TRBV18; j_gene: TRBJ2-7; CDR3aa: CASSPMTPTYEQYF; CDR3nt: TGTGCCAGCTCACCCATGACGCCTACCTACGAGCAGTACTTC
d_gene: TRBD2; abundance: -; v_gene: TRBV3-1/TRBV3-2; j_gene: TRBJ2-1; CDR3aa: CASRLAGEYNEQFF; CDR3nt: TGTGCCAGCCGGCTAGCGGGAGAGTACAATGAGCAGTTCTTC
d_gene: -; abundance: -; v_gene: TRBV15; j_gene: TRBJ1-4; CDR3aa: CATSRGGGLREKLFF; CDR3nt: TGTGCCACCAGCAGAGGGGGAGGCTTGAGGGAAAAACTGTTTTTT
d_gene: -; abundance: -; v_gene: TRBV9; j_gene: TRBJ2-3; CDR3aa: CASSLQGDTQYF; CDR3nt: TGTGCCAGCAGCCTCCAGGGAGATACGCAGTATTTT
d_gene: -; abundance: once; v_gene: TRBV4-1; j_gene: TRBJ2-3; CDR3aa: CASSQVGASTDTQYF; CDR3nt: TGCGCCAGCAGCCAAGTGGGGGCGAGCACAGATACGCAGTATTTT
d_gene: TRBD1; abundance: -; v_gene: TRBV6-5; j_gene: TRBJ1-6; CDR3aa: CASSYSRQGDSPLHF; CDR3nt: TGTGCCAGCAGTTACTCGAGGCAGGGGGATTCACCCCTCCACTTT
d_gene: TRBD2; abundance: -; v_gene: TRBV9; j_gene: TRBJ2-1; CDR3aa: CASSVDGRAYNEQFF; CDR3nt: TGTGCCAGCAGCGTAGACGGGAGGGCCTACAATGAGCAGTTCTTC
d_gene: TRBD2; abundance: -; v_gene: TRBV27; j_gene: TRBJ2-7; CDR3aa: CASRQAGGPVQYF; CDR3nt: TGTGCCAGCAGACAAGCGGGAGGGCCGGTGCAGTACTTC
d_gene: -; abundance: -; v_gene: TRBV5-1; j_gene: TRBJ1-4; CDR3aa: CASSEGSREKLFF; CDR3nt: TGCGCCAGCAGCGAGGGAAGTCGAGAAAAACTGTTTTTT
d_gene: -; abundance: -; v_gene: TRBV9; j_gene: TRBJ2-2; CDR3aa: CASSAGSPNTGELFF; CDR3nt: TGTGCCAGCAGCGCCGGTAGCCCGAACACCGGGGAGCTGTTTTTT
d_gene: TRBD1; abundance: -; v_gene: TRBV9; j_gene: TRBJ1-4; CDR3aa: CASSKHRGKNEKLFF; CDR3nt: TGTGCCAGCAGCAAACACAGGGGAAAGAATGAAAAACTGTTTTTT
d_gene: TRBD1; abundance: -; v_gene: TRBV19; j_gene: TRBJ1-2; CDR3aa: CASIEMGQGISDGYTF; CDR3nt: TGTGCCAGTATAGAGATGGGACAGGGAATTTCGGATGGCTACACCTTC
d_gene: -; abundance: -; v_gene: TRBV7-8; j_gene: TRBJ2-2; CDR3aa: CASSLKNTGELFF; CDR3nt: TGTGCCAGCAGCTTGAAGAACACCGGGGAGCTGTTTTTT
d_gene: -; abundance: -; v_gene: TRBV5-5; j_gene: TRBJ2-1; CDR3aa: CASSLGQGVYNEQFF; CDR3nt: TGTGCCAGCAGCTTGGGGCAGGGAGTATACAATGAGCAGTTCTTC
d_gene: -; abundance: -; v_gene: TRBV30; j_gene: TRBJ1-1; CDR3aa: CAWSVAAEAFF; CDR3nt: TGTGCCTGGAGTGTGGCGGCTGAAGCTTTCTTT
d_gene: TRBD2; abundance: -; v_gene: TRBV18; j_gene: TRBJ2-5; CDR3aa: CAGSGIPQETQYF; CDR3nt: TGTGCAGGGAGCGGGATCCCCCAAGAGACCCAGTACTTC
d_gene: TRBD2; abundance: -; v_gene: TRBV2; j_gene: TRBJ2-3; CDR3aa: CASSGTSGGADTQYF; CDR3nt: TGTGCCAGCAGTGGGACTAGCGGGGGGGCAGATACGCAGTATTTT
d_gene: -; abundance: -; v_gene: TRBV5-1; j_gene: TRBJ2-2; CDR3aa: CASTAPPNTGELFF; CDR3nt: TGCGCCAGCACCGCTCCCCCGAACACCGGGGAGCTGTTTTTT
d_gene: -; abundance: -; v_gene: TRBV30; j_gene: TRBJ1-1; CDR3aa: CAWSGSKAFF; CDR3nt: TGTGCCTGGAGTGGGAGCAAAGCTTTCTTT
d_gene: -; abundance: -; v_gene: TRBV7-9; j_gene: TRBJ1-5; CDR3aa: CASSDRGGVNQPQHF; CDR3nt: TGTGCCAGCAGCGACCGTGGGGGCGTCAATCAGCCCCAGCATTTT
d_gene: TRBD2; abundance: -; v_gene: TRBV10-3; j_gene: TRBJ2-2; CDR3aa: CAVSLAGGDTGELFF; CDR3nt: TGTGCAGTGTCCTTGGCGGGAGGGGACACCGGGGAGCTGTTTTTT
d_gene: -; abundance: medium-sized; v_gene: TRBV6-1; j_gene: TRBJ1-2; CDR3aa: CASSDFRNRAFSIGYTF; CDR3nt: TGTGCCAGCAGTGATTTTAGGAACAGGGCCTTCTCTATCGGCTACACCTTC
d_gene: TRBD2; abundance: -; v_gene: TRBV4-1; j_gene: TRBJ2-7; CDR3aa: CASSHFSGRAAEQYF; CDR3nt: TGCGCCAGCAGCCACTTTAGCGGGAGGGCCGCCGAGCAGTACTTC
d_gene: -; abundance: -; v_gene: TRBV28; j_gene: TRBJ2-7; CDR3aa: CASRALEGKIAAEQYF; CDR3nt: TGTGCCAGCAGGGCCCTTGAGGGTAAGATAGCCGCCGAGCAGTACTTC
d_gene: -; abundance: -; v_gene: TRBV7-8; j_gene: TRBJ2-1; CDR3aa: CASSLGGTARWQFF; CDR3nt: TGTGCCAGCAGCTTAGGTGGGACGGCCCGGTGGCAGTTCTTC
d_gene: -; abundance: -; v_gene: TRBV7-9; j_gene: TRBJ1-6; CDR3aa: CASSLNTGHNSPLHF; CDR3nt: TGTGCCAGCAGCTTAAATACAGGGCACAATTCACCCCTCCACTTT
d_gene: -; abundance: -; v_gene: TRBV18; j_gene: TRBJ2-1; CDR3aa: CASSPSGREQFF; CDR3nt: TGTGCCAGCTCACCCTCGGGGAGAGAGCAGTTCTTC
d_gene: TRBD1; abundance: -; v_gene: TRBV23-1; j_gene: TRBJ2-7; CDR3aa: CASSQFLTGPCEQYF; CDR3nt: TGCGCCAGCAGTCAATTTCTGACAGGGCCGTGCGAGCAGTACTTC
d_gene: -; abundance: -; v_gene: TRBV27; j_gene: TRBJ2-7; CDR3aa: CASSFHGSYEQYF; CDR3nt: TGTGCCAGCAGTTTCCACGGTTCCTACGAGCAGTACTTC
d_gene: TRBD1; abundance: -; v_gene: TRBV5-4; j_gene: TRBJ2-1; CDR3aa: CASIADRAYNEQFF; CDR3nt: TGTGCCAGCATAGCTGACAGGGCCTACAATGAGCAGTTCTTC
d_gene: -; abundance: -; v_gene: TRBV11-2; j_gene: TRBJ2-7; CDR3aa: CASSLDVVMYEQYF; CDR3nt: TGTGCCAGCAGCTTAGATGTAGTTATGTACGAGCAGTACTTC
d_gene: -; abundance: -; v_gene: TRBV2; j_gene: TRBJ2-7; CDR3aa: CASMRGQNSYEQYF; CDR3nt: TGTGCCAGCATGAGGGGACAAAACTCCTACGAGCAGTACTTC
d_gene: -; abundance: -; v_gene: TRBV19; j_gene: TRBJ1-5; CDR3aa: CASSIPGVINQPQHF; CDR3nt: TGTGCCAGTAGTATCCCGGGGGTGATCAATCAGCCCCAGCATTTT
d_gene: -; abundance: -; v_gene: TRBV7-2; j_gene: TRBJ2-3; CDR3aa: CASSLERADTQYF; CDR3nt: TGTGCCAGCAGCTTAGAGCGTGCAGATACGCAGTATTTT
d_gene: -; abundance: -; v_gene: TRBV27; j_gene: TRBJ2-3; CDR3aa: CASSLVGRGGSTDTQYF; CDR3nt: TGTGCCAGCAGTTTAGTAGGACGTGGGGGTTCCACAGATACGCAGTATTTT
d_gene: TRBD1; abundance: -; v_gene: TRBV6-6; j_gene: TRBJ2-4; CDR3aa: CASSYPRDSHIQYF; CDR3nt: TGTGCCAGCAGTTACCCCCGGGACAGCCACATTCAGTACTTC
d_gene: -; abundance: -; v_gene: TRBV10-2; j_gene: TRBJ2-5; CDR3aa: CASSSAGSGQETQYF; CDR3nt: TGCGCCAGCAGCTCGGCGGGAAGCGGTCAAGAGACCCAGTACTTC
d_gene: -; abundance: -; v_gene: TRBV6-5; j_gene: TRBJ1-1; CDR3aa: CASSRDIMNTEAFF; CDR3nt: TGTGCCAGCAGTAGGGACATAATGAACACTGAAGCTTTCTTT